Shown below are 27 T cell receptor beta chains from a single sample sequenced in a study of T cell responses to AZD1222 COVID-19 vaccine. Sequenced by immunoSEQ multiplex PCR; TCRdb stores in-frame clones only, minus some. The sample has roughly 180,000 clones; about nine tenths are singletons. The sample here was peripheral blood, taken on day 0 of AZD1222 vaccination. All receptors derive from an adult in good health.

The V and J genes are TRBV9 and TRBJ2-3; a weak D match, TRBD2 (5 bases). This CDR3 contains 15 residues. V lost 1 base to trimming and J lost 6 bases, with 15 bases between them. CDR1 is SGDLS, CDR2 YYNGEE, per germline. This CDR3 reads CASSVFGSPGDTQYF. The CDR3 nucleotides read TGTGCCAGCAGCGTATTTGGGAGCCCCGGGGATACGCAGTATTTT.

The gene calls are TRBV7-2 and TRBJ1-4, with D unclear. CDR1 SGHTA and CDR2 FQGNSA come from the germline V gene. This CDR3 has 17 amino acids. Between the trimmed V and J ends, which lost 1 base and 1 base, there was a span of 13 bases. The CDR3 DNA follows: TGTGCCAGCAGCTTAGGGGGTGGGCCGAGAACTAATGAAAAACTGTTTTTT. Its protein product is CASSLGGGPRTNEKLFF.

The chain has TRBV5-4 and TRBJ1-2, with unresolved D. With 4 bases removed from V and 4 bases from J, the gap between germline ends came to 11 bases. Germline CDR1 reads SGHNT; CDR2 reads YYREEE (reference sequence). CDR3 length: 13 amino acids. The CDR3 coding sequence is TGTGCCAGCAGCGAACCCCCGGGCTATGGCTACACCTTC. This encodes CASSEPPGYGYTF.

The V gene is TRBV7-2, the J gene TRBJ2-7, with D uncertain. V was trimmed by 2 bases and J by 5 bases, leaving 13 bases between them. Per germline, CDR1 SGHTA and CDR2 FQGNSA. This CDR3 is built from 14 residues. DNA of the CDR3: TGTGCCAGCAGCTTAATGAGCGCCCCTGACGAGCAGTACTTC. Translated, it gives CASSLMSAPDEQYF.

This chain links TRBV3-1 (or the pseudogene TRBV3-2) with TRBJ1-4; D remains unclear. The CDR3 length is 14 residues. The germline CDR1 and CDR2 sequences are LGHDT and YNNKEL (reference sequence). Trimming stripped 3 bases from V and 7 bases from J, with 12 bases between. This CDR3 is CASSQRTGIEKLFF. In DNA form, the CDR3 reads TGTGCCAGCAGCCAGAGGACGGGCATTGAAAAACTGTTTTTT.

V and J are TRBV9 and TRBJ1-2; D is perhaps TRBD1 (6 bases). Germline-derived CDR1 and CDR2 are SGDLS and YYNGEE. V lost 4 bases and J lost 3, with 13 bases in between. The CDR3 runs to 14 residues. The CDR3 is CASSPHGGDYGYTF. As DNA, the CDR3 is TGTGCCAGCAGCCCTCATGGGGGCGACTATGGCTACACCTTC.

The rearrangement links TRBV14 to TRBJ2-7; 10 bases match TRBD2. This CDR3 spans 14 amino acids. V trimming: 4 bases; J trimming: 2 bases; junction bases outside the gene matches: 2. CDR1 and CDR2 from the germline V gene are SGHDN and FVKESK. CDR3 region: CASSRLAGAYEQYF. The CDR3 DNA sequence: TGTGCCAGCAGCCGGCTAGCGGGGGCCTACGAGCAGTACTTC.

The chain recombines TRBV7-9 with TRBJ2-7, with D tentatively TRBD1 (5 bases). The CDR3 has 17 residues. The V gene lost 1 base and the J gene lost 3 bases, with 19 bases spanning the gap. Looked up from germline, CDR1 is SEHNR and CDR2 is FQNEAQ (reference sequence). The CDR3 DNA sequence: TGTGCCAGCAGCTTAGGGGCCAGTGGGCTCCAGGGCTACGAGCAGTACTTC. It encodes CASSLGASGLQGYEQYF.

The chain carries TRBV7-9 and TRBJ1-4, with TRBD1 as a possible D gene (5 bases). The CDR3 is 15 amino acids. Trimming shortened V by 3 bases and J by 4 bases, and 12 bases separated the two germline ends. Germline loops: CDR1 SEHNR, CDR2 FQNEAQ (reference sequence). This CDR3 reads CASSFEGRRNEKLFF. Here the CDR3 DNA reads TGTGCCAGCAGCTTTGAGGGACGGCGTAATGAAAAACTGTTTTTT.

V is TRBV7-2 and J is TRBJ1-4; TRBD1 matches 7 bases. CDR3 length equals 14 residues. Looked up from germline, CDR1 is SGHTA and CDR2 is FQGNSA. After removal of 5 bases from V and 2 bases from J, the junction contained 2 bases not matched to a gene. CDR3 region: CASSPDRTNEKLFF. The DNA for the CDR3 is TGTGCCAGCAGCCCGGACAGGACTAATGAAAAACTGTTTTTT.

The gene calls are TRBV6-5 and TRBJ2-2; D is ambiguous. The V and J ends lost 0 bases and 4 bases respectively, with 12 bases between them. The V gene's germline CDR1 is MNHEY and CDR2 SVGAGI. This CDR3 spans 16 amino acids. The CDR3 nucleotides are TGTGCCAGCAGTTACTCGCCGGGTGTTGGCACCGGGGAGCTGTTTTTT. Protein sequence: CASSYSPGVGTGELFF.

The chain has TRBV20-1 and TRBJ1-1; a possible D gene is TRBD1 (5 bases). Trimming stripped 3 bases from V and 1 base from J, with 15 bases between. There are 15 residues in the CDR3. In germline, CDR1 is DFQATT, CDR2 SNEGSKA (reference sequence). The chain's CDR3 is CSASNSDTQNTEAFF. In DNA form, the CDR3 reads TGCAGTGCTAGTAACTCGGACACCCAGAACACTGAAGCTTTCTTT.

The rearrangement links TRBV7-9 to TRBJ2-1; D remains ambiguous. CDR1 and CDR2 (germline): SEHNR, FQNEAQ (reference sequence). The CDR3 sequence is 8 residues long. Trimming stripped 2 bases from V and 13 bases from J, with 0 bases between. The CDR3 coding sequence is TGTGCCAGCAGCTTACAGTTCTTC. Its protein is CASSLQFF.

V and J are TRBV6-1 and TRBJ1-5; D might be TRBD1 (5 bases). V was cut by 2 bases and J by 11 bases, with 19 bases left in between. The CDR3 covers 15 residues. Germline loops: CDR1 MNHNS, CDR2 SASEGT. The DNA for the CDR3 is TGTGCCAGCAGTGAAAGAACAGGAGGACCCTTAGCCCAGCATTTT. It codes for CASSERTGGPLAQHF.

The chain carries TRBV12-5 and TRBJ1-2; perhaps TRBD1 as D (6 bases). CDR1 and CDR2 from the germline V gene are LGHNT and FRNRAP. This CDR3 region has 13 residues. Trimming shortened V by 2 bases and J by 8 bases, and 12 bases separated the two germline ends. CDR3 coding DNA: TGTGCTAGTGGTTTGTTGTCAGGGGACGGCTACACCTTC. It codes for CASGLLSGDGYTF.

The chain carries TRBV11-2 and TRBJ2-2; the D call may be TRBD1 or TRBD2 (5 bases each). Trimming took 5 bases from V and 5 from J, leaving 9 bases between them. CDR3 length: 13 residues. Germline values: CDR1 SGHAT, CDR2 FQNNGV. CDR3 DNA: TGTGCCAGCAGCCCCTGGGGGACCGGGGAGCTGTTTTTT. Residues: CASSPWGTGELFF.

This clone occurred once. The CDR3 loop is CAGKTSPNSNQPQHF. Here the CDR3 DNA reads TGTGCCGGCAAGACATCGCCAAATAGCAATCAGCCCCAGCATTTT. The V and J genes are TRBV3-1 (or the pseudogene TRBV3-2) and TRBJ1-5; D gene ambiguous. Germline V gene lookup returns CDR1 LGHDT and CDR2 YNNKEL (reference sequence). The CDR3 totals 15 residues. Deletions cut 11 bases from V and 0 bases from J, with 17 bases between.

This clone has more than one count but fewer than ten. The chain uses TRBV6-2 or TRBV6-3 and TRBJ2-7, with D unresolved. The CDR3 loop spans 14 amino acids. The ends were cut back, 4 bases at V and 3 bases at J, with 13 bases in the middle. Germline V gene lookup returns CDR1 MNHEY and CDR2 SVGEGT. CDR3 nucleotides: TGTGCCAGCAGTTTGTCGGTGGGCCTCTACGAGCAGTACTTC. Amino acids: CASSLSVGLYEQYF.

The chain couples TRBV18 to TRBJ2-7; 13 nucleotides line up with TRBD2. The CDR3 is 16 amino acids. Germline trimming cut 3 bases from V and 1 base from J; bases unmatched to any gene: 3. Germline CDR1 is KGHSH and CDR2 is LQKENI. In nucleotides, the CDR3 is TGTGCCAGCTCACCTACTAGCGGGGGGGTATCCTACGAGCAGTACTTC. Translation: CASSPTSGGVSYEQYF.

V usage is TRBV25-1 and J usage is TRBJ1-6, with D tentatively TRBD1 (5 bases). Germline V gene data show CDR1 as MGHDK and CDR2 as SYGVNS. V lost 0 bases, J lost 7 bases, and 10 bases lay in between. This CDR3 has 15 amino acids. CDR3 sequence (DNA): TGTGCCAGCAGTGAATATGGGGGGGAAAATTCACCCCTCCACTTT. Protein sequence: CASSEYGGENSPLHF.

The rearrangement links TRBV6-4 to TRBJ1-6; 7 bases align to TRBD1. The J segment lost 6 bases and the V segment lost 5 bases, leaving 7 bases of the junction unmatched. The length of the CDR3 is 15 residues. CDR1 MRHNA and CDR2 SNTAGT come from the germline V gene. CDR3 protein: CASSPEGQLNSPLHF. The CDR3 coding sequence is TGTGCCAGCAGTCCAGAGGGACAGCTTAATTCACCCCTCCACTTT.

CDR3 DNA: TGTGCCAGCAGCTTACGCTTAGCGACTGAAGCTTTCTTT. It specifies CASSLRLATEAFF. V and J are TRBV7-8 and TRBJ1-1; D gene ambiguous. Per germline, CDR1 SGHVS and CDR2 FQNEAQ. The CDR3 covers 13 residues. V dropped 2 bases and J dropped 5 bases, with 9 bases sitting between them.

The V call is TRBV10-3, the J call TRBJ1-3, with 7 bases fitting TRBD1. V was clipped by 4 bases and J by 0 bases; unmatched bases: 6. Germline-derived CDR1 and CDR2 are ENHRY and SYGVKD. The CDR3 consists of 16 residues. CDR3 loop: CAISGGQASSGNTIYF. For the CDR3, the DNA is TGTGCCATCAGTGGCGGACAGGCCAGCTCTGGAAACACCATATATTTT.

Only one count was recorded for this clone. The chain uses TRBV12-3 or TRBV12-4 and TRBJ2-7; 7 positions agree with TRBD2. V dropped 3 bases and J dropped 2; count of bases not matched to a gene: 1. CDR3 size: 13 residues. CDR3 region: CASSFGGAYEQYF. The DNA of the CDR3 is TGTGCCAGCAGTTTTGGGGGGGCCTACGAGCAGTACTTC.

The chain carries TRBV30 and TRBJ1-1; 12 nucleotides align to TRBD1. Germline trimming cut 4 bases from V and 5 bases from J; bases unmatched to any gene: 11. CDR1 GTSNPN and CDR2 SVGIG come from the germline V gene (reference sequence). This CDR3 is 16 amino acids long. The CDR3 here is CAWKRGTGGAWTEAFF. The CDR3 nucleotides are TGTGCCTGGAAAAGGGGGACAGGGGGCGCGTGGACTGAAGCTTTCTTT.

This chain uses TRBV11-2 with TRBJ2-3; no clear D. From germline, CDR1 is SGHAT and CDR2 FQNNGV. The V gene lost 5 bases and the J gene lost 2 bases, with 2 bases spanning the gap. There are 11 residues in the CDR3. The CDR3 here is CASSPTDTQYF. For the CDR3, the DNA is TGTGCCAGCAGCCCCACAGATACGCAGTATTTT. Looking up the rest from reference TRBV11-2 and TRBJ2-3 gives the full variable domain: EAGVAQSPRYKIIEKRQSVAFWCNPISGHATLYWYQQILGQGPKLLIQFQNNGVVDDSQLPKDRFSAERLKGVDSTLKIQPAKLEDSAVYLCASSPTDTQYFGPGTRLTVL.

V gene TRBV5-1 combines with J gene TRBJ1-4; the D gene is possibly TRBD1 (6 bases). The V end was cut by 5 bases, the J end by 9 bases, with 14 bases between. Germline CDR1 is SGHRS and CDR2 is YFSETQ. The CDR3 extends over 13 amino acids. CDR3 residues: CASRHRDSKKLFF. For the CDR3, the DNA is TGCGCCAGCAGGCACAGGGATAGTAAAAAACTGTTTTTT.